The clone carrying this TCR beta chain has a handful of counts. Its target is unknown. V shed 7 bases and J shed 9 bases, with 16 bases lying between them. The CDR3 runs 14 residues. The germline gives CDR1 SGHVT, CDR2 SQSDAQ. These data originate in a study of post-analysis software for immune sequencing data. About the study: Progressive-relapsing, secondary progressive and relapsing-remitting multiple sclerosis were among the disease courses included. Study results and caveats: Co-batched samples clustered tightly together by F measure. Significantly lower normalized Chao1 diversity was found in patients with multiple sclerosis relative to controls. Among roughly five TRBV segments more frequent in patients than controls were TRBV5-6, TRBV5-1 and TRBV20-1.

Included in the TCR beta cDNA libraries were unique molecular identifiers. A population of about 1 to 11 million T cells gave rise to roughly 500,000 cDNA molecules. TCRdb re-analysed the PCR reads in MiXCR, keeping a single row per CDR3 protein. The table has roughly 400,000 distinct CDR3 sequences, 30% to 40% seen once. The sequencing sample was made of blood. This clonotype was sampled from a girl aged 2-10 years with multiple sclerosis. The chain carries TRBV7-4 and TRBJ1-6; no clear D. In DNA form, the CDR3 reads TGTGCCAGCACCCCCGGCGGGGAAGGTTCACCCCTCCACTTT. Its protein is CASTPGGEGSPLHF.